The 13 T cell receptor beta chains in this list originate from one sample, sequenced in a study of post-analysis software for immune sequencing data. Broader study findings: TRBV5-6, TRBV5-1 and TRBV20-1 belonged to a set of a few TRBV segments that were more frequent in patients than controls.

The antigens for these receptors are not known. Unique molecular identifiers featured in each of the TCR beta cDNA libraries. Each CDR3 protein gets one entry after TCRdb re-called the PCR reads with MiXCR. Of hundreds of thousands of distinct CDR3 sequences in the sample, about 53% were seen once. Specimen: blood. The origin of the receptors is a girl aged 5 to 17 with multiple sclerosis.

This CDR3 reads CSVYTGYEQYF. The CDR3 DNA reads TGCAGCGTTTATACGGGGTACGAGCAGTACTTC. The chain combines TRBV29-1 with TRBJ2-7; D is possibly TRBD2 (5 bases). The CDR3 sequence is 11 residues long. Per the germline V gene, CDR1 is SQVTM and CDR2 is ANQGSEA. V was pared by 5 bases and J by 4 bases, with 9 bases between.

The gene calls are TRBV29-1 and TRBJ1-1; tentatively, D is TRBD1 (5 bases). The V end was cut by 6 bases, the J end by 5 bases, with 13 bases between. This CDR3 has 12 amino acids. Germline CDR1 reads SQVTM; CDR2 reads ANQGSEA. The CDR3 sequence is CSVGGYRTEAFF. Written as DNA, the CDR3 is TGCAGCGTGGGGGGATACCGGACTGAAGCTTTCTTT.

In this sample, this clonotype turned up a few times. The chain joins TRBV12-3 or TRBV12-4 to TRBJ2-5, with 8 nucleotides matching TRBD1. The V segment lost 6 bases and the J segment 5 bases; nucleotides outside the gene matches: 11. This CDR3 spans 15 amino acids. The CDR3 nucleotides read TGTGCCAGCAGAAGGCCAGGGGGCGCAAGGGAGACCCAGTACTTC. Translating gives CASRRPGGARETQYF.

This clonotype was observed once. One end of the junction varies from germline; a read error may be responsible. The rearrangement joins TRBV20-1 to TRBJ2-1; perhaps D is TRBD1 or TRBD2 (5 bases each). Per the germline V gene, CDR1 is DFQATT and CDR2 is SNEGSKA (reference sequence). The CDR3 loop spans 15 amino acids. The chain's CDR3 is CSARGERSRANERFF. CDR3 DNA sequence: TGCAGTGCTAGGGGGGAGCGGAGCCGGGCTAATGAGCGGTTCTTC.

CDR3 protein: CASSLSTAPGYGYTF. The DNA of the CDR3 is TGCGCCAGCAGCCTCTCCACGGCTCCGGGCTATGGCTACACCTTC. This sequence joins TRBV5-1 and TRBJ1-2, with no clear D. Germline CDR1 is SGHRS and CDR2 is YFSETQ. Trimming pared 4 bases from V and 4 bases from J, leaving 17 bases between. This CDR3 comprises 15 residues.

V gene TRBV5-1 combines with J gene TRBJ2-4; no firm D call. The tail of the sequence fits TRBJ2-7 better, so the J call may be wrong. The CDR3 sequence is 13 residues long. CDR1 SGHRS and CDR2 YFSETQ come from the germline V gene. The CDR3, as DNA: TGCGCCAGCAGCTTGGGGAATGAGTACGAGCAGTACTTC. Protein product: CASSLGNEYEQYF.

A few counts support this clonotype. The J gene is TRBJ2-7, the V gene TRBV29-1; D is uncertain. The V gene lost 4 bases and the J gene lost 5 bases, with 6 bases spanning the gap. CDR1 is SQVTM and CDR2 is ANQGSEA in the germline V gene. The CDR3 totals 10 residues. The CDR3 protein is CSVVNHEQYF. CDR3 bases: TGCAGCGTTGTAAACCACGAGCAGTACTTC.

This clonotype has just one count. This sequence joins TRBV7-9 and TRBJ2-1; 7 nucleotides line up with TRBD2. J gave up 5 bases and V 9 bases, and 7 bases lay outside the gene matches. The CDR3 is 13 residues long. From germline, CDR1 is SEHNR and CDR2 FQNEAQ (reference sequence). CDR3 region: CASVRRENNEQFF. The CDR3 DNA sequence: TGTGCCAGTGTGCGGCGGGAGAACAATGAGCAGTTCTTC.

J is TRBJ1-2 and V is TRBV6-2 or TRBV6-3; no reliable D call. The CDR3 length is 14 residues. Trimming stripped 2 bases from V and 5 bases from J, with 12 bases between. Germline CDR1 is MNHEY and CDR2 is SVGEGT. The CDR3: CASSYPIRGYGYTF. The CDR3 DNA sequence: TGTGCCAGCAGTTACCCTATCCGAGGGTATGGCTACACCTTC.

The rearrangement links TRBV12-3 or TRBV12-4 to TRBJ1-1, with D perhaps matching TRBD1 (5 bases). The CDR3 is 17 residues long. The V end was cut by 0 bases, the J end by 10 bases, with 24 bases between. The CDR3 nucleotides are TGTGCCAGCAGTTTAGCCCCCCCGGGAGGGGCGGCCGTTCGAGCTTTCTTT. Its translation: CASSLAPPGGAAVRAFF.

V and J are TRBV4-1 and TRBJ2-7, with D perhaps matching TRBD1 (6 bases). V shed 0 bases and J shed 2 bases, with 11 bases lying between them. Germline-derived CDR1 and CDR2 are MGHRA and YSYEKL. The length of the CDR3 is 15 residues. As DNA, the CDR3 is TGCGCCAGCAGCCAAGACCGGGACACACCCTACGAGCAGTACTTC. It translates to CASSQDRDTPYEQYF.

A few counts support this clonotype. The CDR3: CSAVPLRGISYEQYF. CDR3 nucleotide sequence: TGCAGTGCTGTCCCCCTGCGGGGGATTTCCTACGAGCAGTACTTC. The J gene is TRBJ2-7, the V gene TRBV20-1, with TRBD2 matching 7 bases. Germline V CDR1 and CDR2: DFQATT, SNEGSKA (reference sequence). V shed 5 bases and J 1 base; nucleotides not matched to a gene: 11. There are 15 residues in the CDR3.

As for this clonotype: This may be a read error: a much more frequent sequence differs by one nucleotide. The V and J genes are TRBV20-1 and TRBJ2-7; 7 nucleotides agree with TRBD2. With V trimmed by 3 bases and J by 2 bases, 4 bases remained unmatched. Germline-derived CDR1 and CDR2 are DFQATT and SNEGSKA (reference sequence). The CDR3 totals 13 residues. This CDR3 is CSASGGEPYEQYF. CDR3 coding DNA: TGCAGTGCTAGTGGGGGGGAACCCTACGAGCAGTACTTC.